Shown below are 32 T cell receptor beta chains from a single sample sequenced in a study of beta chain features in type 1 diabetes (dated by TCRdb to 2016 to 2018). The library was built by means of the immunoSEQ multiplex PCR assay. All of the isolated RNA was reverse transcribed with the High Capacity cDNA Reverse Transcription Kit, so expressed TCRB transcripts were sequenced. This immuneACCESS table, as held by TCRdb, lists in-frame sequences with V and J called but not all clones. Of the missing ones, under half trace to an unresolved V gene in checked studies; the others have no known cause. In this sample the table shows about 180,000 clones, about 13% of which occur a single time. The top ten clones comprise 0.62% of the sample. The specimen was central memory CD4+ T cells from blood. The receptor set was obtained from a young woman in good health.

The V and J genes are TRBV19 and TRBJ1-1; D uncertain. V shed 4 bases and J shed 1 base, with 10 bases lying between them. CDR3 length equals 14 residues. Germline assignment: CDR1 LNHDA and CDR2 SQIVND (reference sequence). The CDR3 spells CASSSPEQNTEAFF. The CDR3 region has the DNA TGTGCCAGTAGTAGCCCCGAACAGAACACTGAAGCTTTCTTT.

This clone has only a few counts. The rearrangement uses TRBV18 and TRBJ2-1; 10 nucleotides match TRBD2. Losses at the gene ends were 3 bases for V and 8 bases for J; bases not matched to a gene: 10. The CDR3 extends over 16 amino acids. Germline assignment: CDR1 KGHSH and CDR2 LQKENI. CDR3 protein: CASSPFILAGNDEQFF. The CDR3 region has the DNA TGTGCCAGCTCACCTTTCATACTAGCGGGAAACGATGAGCAGTTCTTC. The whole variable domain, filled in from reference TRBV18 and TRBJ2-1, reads NAGVMQNPRHLVRRRGQEARLRCSPMKGHSHVYWYRQLPEEGLKFMVYLQKENIIDESGMPKERFSAEFPKEGPSILRIQQVVRGDSAAYFCASSPFILAGNDEQFFGPGTRLTVL.

CDR3 amino acids: CATSRGTGEGANVLTF. In DNA, the CDR3 is TGTGCCACCAGCAGAGGGACAGGGGAGGGGGCCAACGTCCTGACTTTC. The rearrangement links TRBV15 to TRBJ2-6; 9 nucleotides agree with TRBD1. The CDR3 covers 16 residues. With 1 base clipped from V and 4 bases from J, the junction kept 2 bases outside the gene matches. Germline loops: CDR1 LNHNV, CDR2 YYDKDF (reference sequence).

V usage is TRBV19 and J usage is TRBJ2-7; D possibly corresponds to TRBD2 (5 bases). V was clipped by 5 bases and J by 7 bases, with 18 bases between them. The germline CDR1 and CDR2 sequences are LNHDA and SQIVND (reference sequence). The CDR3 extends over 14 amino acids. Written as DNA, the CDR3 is TGTGCCAGTAGTCCCTCCGTGAGAAGCGGAGAGCAGTACTTC. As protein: CASSPSVRSGEQYF.

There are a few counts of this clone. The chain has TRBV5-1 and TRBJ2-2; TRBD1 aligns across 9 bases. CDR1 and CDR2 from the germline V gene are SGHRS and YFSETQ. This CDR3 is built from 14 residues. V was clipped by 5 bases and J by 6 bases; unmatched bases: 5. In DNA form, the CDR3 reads TGCGCCAGCAGGACCGGGACAGGGCCCGGGGAGCTGTTTTTT. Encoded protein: CASRTGTGPGELFF.

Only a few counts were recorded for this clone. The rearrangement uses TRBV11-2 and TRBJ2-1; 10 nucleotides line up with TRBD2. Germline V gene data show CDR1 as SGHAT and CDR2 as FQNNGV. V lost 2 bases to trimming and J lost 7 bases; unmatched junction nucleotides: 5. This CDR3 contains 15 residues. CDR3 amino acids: CASSLLAGDMNEQFF. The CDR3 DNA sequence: TGTGCCAGCAGCTTACTAGCGGGAGATATGAATGAGCAGTTCTTC.

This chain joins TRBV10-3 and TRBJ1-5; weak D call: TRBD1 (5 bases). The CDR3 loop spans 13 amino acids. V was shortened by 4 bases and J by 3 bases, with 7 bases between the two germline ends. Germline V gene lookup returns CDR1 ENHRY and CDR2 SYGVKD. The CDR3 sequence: CAISGQPNQPQHF. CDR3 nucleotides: TGTGCCATCAGTGGACAGCCCAATCAGCCCCAGCATTTT.

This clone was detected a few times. CDR3 DNA: TGTGCCAGCTCACCCGGGACAGGGGTATCTGGGGCCAACGTCCTGACTTTC. As protein: CASSPGTGVSGANVLTF. The rearrangement links TRBV18 to TRBJ2-6; 10 bases agree with TRBD1. J was trimmed by 1 base and V by 3 bases; bases with no gene match: 3. Germline V gene data show CDR1 as KGHSH and CDR2 as LQKENI. There are 17 residues in the CDR3.

The CDR3 nucleotides are TGTGCCAGCAGACCAGGCGGGGGGTTCGTCATAGGTCAGCCCCAGCATTTT. The encoded protein is CASRPGGGFVIGQPQHF. This rearrangement joins TRBV28 to TRBJ1-5; D possibly corresponds to TRBD1 (5 bases). There are 17 residues in the CDR3. Germline V CDR1 and CDR2: MDHEN, SYDVKM. V gave up 6 bases and J gave up 6 bases, with 24 bases separating them. The variable domain in full, with the rest retrieved from reference TRBV28 and TRBJ1-5, is DVKVTQSSRYLVKRTGEKVFLECVQDMDHENMFWYRQDPGLGLRLIYFSYDVKMKEKGDIPEGYSVSREKKERFSLILESASTNQTSMYLCASRPGGGFVIGQPQHFGDGTRLSIL.

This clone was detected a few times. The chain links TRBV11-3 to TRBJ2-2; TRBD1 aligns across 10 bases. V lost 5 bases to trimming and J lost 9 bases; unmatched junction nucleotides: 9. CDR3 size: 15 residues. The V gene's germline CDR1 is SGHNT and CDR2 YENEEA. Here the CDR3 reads CASSPRTGGERELFF. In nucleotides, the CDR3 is TGTGCCAGCAGCCCAAGGACAGGGGGTGAGAGGGAGCTGTTTTTT.

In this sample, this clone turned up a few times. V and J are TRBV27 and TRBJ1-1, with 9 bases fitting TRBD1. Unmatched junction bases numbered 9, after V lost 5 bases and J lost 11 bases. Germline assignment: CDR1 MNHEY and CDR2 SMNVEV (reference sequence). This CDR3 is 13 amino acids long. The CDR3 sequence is CASSLRDREEAFF. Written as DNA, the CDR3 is TGTGCCAGCAGTCTTCGGGACAGGGAAGAGGCTTTCTTT.

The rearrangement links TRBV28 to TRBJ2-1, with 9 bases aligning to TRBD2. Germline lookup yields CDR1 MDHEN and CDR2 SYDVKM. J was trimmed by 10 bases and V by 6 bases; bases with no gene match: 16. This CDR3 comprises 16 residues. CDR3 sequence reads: CASSLRRRLAAGEQFF. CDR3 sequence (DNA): TGTGCCAGCAGCCTCCGCCGAAGACTAGCGGCCGGGGAGCAGTTCTTC. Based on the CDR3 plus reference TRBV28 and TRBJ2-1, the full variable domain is DVKVTQSSRYLVKRTGEKVFLECVQDMDHENMFWYRQDPGLGLRLIYFSYDVKMKEKGDIPEGYSVSREKKERFSLILESASTNQTSMYLCASSLRRRLAAGEQFFGPGTRLTVL.

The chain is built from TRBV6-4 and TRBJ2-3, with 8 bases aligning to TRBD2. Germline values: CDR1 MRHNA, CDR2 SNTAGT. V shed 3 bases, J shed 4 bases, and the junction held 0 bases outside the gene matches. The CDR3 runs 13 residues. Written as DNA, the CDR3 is TGTGCCAGCAGTGAAGCGGGAGCAGATACGCAGTATTTT. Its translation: CASSEAGADTQYF.

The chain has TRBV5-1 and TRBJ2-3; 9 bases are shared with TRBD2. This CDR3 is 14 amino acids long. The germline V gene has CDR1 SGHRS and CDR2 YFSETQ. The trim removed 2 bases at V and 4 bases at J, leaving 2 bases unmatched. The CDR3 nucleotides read TGCGCCAGCAGCTTTAGCGGGAGACCAGATACGCAGTATTTT. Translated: CASSFSGRPDTQYF. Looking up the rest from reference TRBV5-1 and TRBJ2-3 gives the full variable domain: KAGVTQTPRYLIKTRGQQVTLSCSPISGHRSVSWYQQTPGQGLQFLFEYFSETQRNKGNFPGRFSGRQFSNSRSEMNVSTLELGDSALYLCASSFSGRPDTQYFGPGTRLTVL.

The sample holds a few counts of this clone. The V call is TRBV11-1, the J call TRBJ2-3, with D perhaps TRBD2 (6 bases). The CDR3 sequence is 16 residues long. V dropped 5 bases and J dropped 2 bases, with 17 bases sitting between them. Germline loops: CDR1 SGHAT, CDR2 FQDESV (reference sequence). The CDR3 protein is CASSRRTGAYTDTQYF. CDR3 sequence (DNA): TGTGCCAGCAGCCGGAGGACGGGAGCCTACACAGATACGCAGTATTTT.

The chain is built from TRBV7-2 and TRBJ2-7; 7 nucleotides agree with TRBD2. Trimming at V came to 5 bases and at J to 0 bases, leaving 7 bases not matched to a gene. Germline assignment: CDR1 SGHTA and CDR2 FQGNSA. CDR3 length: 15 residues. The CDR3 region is CASSRSGTVSYEQYF. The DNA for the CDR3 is TGTGCCAGCAGCCGGAGCGGGACGGTCTCCTACGAGCAGTACTTC.

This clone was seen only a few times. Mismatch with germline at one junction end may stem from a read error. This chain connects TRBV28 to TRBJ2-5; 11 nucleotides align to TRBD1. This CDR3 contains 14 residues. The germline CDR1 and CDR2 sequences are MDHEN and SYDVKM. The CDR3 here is CASRRSPGRDRGNF. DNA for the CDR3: TGTGCCAGCCGCCGATCCCCCGGCCGGGACAGGGGGAACTTC.

CDR3 coding DNA: TGCAGCGTTCGTCCCCAGGGAACCAAAAACATTCAGTACTTC. Encoded protein: CSVRPQGTKNIQYF. The rearrangement uses TRBV29-1 and TRBJ2-4; D is possibly TRBD1 (5 bases). Germline V gene lookup returns CDR1 SQVTM and CDR2 ANQGSEA. The CDR3 extends over 14 amino acids. The germline V and J ends were trimmed by 5 bases and 2 bases, with 13 bases remaining between them.

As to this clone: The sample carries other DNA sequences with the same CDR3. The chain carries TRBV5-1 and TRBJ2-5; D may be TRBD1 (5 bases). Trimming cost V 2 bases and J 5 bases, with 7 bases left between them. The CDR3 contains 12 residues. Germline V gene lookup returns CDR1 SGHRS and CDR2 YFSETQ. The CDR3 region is CASSFNRETQYF. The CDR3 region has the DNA TGCGCCAGCAGCTTCAACAGGGAGACCCAGTACTTC.

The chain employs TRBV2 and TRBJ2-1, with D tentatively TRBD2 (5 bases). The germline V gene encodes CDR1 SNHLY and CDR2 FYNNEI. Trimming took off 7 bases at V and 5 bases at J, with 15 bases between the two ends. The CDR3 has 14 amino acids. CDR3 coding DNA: TGTGCCAGCAAAGGGAGTACCCAAGACAATGAGCAGTTCTTC. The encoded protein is CASKGSTQDNEQFF.

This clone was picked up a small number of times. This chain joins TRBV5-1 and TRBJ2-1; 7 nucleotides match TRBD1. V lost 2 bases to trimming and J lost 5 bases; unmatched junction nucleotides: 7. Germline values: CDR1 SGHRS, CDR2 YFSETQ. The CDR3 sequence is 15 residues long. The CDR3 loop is CASSLTGATNNEQFF. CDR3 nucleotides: TGCGCCAGCAGCTTAACAGGGGCCACAAACAATGAGCAGTTCTTC.

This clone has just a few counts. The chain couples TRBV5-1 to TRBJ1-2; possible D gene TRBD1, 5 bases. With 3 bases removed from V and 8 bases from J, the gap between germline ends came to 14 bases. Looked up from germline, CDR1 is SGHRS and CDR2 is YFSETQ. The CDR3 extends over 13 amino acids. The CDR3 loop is CASSSPGPQGYTF. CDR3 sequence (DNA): TGCGCCAGCAGCTCACCAGGGCCCCAAGGCTACACCTTC.

This chain's CDR3 is CASSGGTGGQETQYF. As DNA, the CDR3 is TGTGCCAGCAGTGGTGGGACAGGGGGACAAGAGACCCAGTACTTC. The chain carries TRBV6-1 and TRBJ2-5; TRBD1 agrees at 11 bases. CDR1 and CDR2 from the germline V gene are MNHNS and SASEGT. V lost 4 bases to trimming and J lost 2 bases; unmatched junction nucleotides: 3. This CDR3 has 15 residues.

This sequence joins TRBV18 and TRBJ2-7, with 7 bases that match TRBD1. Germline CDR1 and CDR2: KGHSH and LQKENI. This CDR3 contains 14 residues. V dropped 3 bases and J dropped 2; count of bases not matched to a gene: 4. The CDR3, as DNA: TGTGCCAGCTCACCCGGGACAGCGACCTACGAGCAGTACTTC. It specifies CASSPGTATYEQYF.

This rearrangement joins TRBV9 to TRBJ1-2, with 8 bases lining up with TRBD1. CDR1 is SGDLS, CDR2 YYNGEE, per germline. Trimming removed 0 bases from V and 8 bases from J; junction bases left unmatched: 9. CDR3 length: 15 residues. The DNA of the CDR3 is TGTGCCAGCAGCGTAGATCCAGGGGGCGCGCGGGGCTACACCTTC. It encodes CASSVDPGGARGYTF.

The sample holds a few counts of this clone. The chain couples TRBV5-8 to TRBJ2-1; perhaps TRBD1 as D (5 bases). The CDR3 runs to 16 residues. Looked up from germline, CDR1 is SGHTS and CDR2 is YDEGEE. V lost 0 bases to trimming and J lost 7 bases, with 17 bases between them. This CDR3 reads CASSLGQGLGVNEQFF. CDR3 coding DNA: TGTGCCAGCAGCTTGGGTCAGGGTTTAGGTGTAAATGAGCAGTTCTTC.

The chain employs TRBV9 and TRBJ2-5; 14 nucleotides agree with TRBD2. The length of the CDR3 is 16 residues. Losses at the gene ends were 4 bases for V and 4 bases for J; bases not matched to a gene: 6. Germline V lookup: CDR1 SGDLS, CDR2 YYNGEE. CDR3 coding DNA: TGTGCCAGCAGCCTAGGGACTAGCGGGAGTGGAGAGACCCAGTACTTC. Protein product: CASSLGTSGSGETQYF.

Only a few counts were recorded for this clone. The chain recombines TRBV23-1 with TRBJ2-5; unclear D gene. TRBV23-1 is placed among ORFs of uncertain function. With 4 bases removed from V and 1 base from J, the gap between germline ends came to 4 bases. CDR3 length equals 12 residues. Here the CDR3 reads CASSPRQETQYF. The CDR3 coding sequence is TGCGCCAGCAGTCCCCGCCAAGAGACCCAGTACTTC.

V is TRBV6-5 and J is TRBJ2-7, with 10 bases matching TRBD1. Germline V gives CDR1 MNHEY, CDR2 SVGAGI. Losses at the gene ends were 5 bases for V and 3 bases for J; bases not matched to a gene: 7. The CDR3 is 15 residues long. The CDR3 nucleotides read TGTGCCAGCAGTGCGACAGGGGGCCCGCGCTACGAGCAGTACTTC. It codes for CASSATGGPRYEQYF.

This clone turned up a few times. CDR3 bases: TGTGCCAGTAGTACCTCGGGAGCAGAGACCCAGTACTTC. Translated: CASSTSGAETQYF. J is TRBJ2-5 and V is TRBV19; TRBD2 is a possible D gene (6 bases). The germline gives CDR1 LNHDA, CDR2 SQIVND (reference sequence). The germline V and J ends were trimmed by 4 bases and 4 bases, with 10 bases remaining between them. CDR3 length: 13 amino acids.

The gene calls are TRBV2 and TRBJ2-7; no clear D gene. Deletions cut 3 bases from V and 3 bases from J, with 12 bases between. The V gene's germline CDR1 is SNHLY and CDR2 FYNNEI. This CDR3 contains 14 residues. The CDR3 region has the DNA TGTGCCAGCAGTGACCGGTTAGGCGGCTACGAGCAGTACTTC. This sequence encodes CASSDRLGGYEQYF.

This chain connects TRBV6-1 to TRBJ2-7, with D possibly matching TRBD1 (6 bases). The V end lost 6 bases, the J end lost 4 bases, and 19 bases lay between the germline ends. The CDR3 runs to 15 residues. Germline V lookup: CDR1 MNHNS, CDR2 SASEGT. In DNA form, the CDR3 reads TGTGCCAGCAGGGGACCACCCTTGAGGGGGTACGAGCAGTACTTC. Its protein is CASRGPPLRGYEQYF.